Presented here are 16 T cell receptor beta chains from one specimen sequenced in a study of cytomegalovirus exposure and HLA in healthy donors. Assay used: immunoSEQ multiplex PCR; TCRdb lists only in-frame clones, some missing. The table includes about 160,000 clones, roughly 96% detected once. Input material: PBMCs. All receptors derive from a woman aged 18 to 35 in good health and CMV-seronegative.

The chain couples TRBV6-5 to TRBJ2-5, with 11 nucleotides matching TRBD2. The CDR3 consists of 15 residues. V shed 8 bases, J shed 4 bases, and the junction held 9 bases outside the gene matches. Germline V gene lookup returns CDR1 MNHEY and CDR2 SVGAGI. The CDR3 protein is CASGKLAGGPETQYF. DNA for the CDR3: TGTGCCAGCGGTAAGCTAGCGGGGGGCCCAGAGACCCAGTACTTC.

The chain employs TRBV4-1 and TRBJ2-7; D might be TRBD2 (5 bases). The CDR3 covers 11 residues. Germline CDR1 reads MGHRA; CDR2 reads YSYEKL. Trimming pared 8 bases from V and 8 bases from J, leaving 13 bases between. CDR3 in DNA: TGCGCCAGCGGACGGGGAGACCAGCAGTACTTC. Its protein product is CASGRGDQQYF.

This chain links TRBV9 with TRBJ2-7, with TRBD1 identical over 11 bases. The CDR3 contains 14 residues. V lost 3 bases and J lost 5; bases outside the gene matches: 4. The germline V gene has CDR1 SGDLS and CDR2 YYNGEE. CDR3 DNA: TGTGCCAGCAGCGCTTGGGACAGGGGGGACGAGCAGTACTTC. Amino acid sequence: CASSAWDRGDEQYF.

V is TRBV15 and J is TRBJ2-7; 7 bases are shared with TRBD2. V lost 1 base to trimming and J lost 2 bases; unmatched junction nucleotides: 5. Germline V gene sequence: CDR1 LNHNV, CDR2 YYDKDF (reference sequence). There are 15 residues in the CDR3. In DNA form, the CDR3 reads TGTGCCACCAGCAGAGGGGGGGGGTTTCCCTACGAGCAGTACTTC. Translation: CATSRGGGFPYEQYF.

The CDR3 DNA sequence: TGTGCCAGCAGCCGAAGACAGGGGGCGCTTTCAGGGAACACTGAAGCTTTCTTT. Translating it yields CASSRRQGALSGNTEAFF. This rearrangement joins TRBV5-4 to TRBJ1-1; TRBD1 matches 10 bases. Germline V gene sequence: CDR1 SGHNT, CDR2 YYREEE (reference sequence). The CDR3 covers 18 residues. The V segment lost 4 bases and the J segment 1 base; nucleotides outside the gene matches: 13.

V and J are TRBV5-1 and TRBJ1-1; D unclear. The CDR3 sequence is 14 residues long. V was trimmed by 4 bases and J by 4 bases, leaving 14 bases between them. The germline CDR1 and CDR2 sequences are SGHRS and YFSETQ. As DNA, the CDR3 is TGCGCCAGCAGCCTAAGGGAGGGTGGCACTGAAGCTTTCTTT. Its translation is CASSLREGGTEAFF.

V gene TRBV19 combines with J gene TRBJ2-5; tentative D call: TRBD2 (7 bases). Trimming pared 10 bases from V and 9 bases from J, leaving 21 bases between. Germline CDR1 LNHDA, CDR2 SQIVND (reference sequence). The CDR3 runs to 13 residues. In DNA form, the CDR3 reads TGTGCCACCGGCTCGGGGGGCAGGGCGTCCCAGTACTTC. Its protein is CATGSGGRASQYF.

V is TRBV7-9 and J is TRBJ2-6; no clear D gene. Per germline, CDR1 SEHNR and CDR2 FQNEAQ (reference sequence). Trimming took 5 bases from V and 0 from J, leaving 20 bases between them. CDR3 length equals 19 residues. The CDR3: CASSPDERLRTSGANVLTF. DNA for the CDR3: TGTGCCAGCAGCCCCGACGAAAGACTGAGAACCTCTGGGGCCAACGTCCTGACTTTC.

V is TRBV7-9 and J is TRBJ2-1, with a possible D match to TRBD1 (6 bases). The length of the CDR3 is 15 residues. With 1 base removed from V and 5 bases from J, the gap between germline ends came to 12 bases. Germline V gene lookup returns CDR1 SEHNR and CDR2 FQNEAQ (reference sequence). CDR3 bases: TGTGCCAGCAGCTTAGGACAGGTGGCCAACAATGAGCAGTTCTTC. This gives the protein CASSLGQVANNEQFF.

The chain is built from TRBV6-6 and TRBJ2-7; 12 bases are shared with TRBD2. This CDR3 has 12 residues. The germline V gene has CDR1 MNHNY and CDR2 SVGAGI (reference sequence). The trim removed 10 bases at V and 6 bases at J, leaving 4 bases unmatched. The CDR3 is CAIGLAGIEQYF. The CDR3 nucleotides are TGTGCCATTGGACTAGCGGGGATCGAGCAGTACTTC.

The genes are TRBV7-2 and TRBJ2-7; D is undetermined. This CDR3 has 13 residues. Germline V gene lookup returns CDR1 SGHTA and CDR2 FQGNSA. Trimming took 5 bases from V and 5 from J, leaving 13 bases between them. The CDR3: CASSVEVYNEQYF. DNA for the CDR3: TGTGCCAGCAGCGTCGAGGTCTACAACGAGCAGTACTTC. The complete variable domain, with remaining parts taken from reference TRBV7-2 and TRBJ2-7, reads GAGVSQSPSNKVTEKGKDVELRCDPISGHTALYWYRQSLGQGLEFLIYFQGNSAPDKSGLPSDRFSAERTGGSVSTLTIQRTQQEDSAVYLCASSVEVYNEQYFGPGTRLTVT.

This sequence joins TRBV18 and TRBJ1-2; D unclear. With 3 bases removed from V and 4 bases from J, the gap between germline ends came to 24 bases. The CDR3 covers 18 residues. Per the germline V gene, CDR1 is KGHSH and CDR2 is LQKENI. The CDR3 DNA reads TGTGCCAGCTCACCGTTGACGGCCAGGAATAGTCAAGGCTATGGCTACACCTTC. Translated, it gives CASSPLTARNSQGYGYTF. The complete variable domain, with remaining parts taken from reference TRBV18 and TRBJ1-2, reads NAGVMQNPRHLVRRRGQEARLRCSPMKGHSHVYWYRQLPEEGLKFMVYLQKENIIDESGMPKERFSAEFPKEGPSILRIQQVVRGDSAAYFCASSPLTARNSQGYGYTFGSGTRLTVV.

The DNA for the CDR3 is TGCGCCAGCAGCTTGAACCCTCTGAGTTCACCCCTCCACTTT. Residues: CASSLNPLSSPLHF. The rearrangement uses TRBV5-1 and TRBJ1-6; D is uncertain. This CDR3 region has 14 residues. Trimming cost V 1 base and J 9 bases, with 11 bases left between them. The germline CDR1 and CDR2 sequences are SGHRS and YFSETQ.

This chain links TRBV7-2 with TRBJ2-3; 7 bases are shared with TRBD2. This CDR3 has 15 amino acids. Germline V gene sequence: CDR1 SGHTA, CDR2 FQGNSA. Losses at the gene ends were 5 bases for V and 6 bases for J; bases not matched to a gene: 11. In nucleotides, the CDR3 is TGTGCCAGCAGCCCTACTAGCGTTCCAACGGATACGCAGTATTTT. It translates to CASSPTSVPTDTQYF.

CDR3 nucleotides: TGCGCCAGCAGCTCCAGGGGCCTGAACACCGGGGAGCTGTTTTTT. The encoded protein is CASSSRGLNTGELFF. The chain joins TRBV5-1 to TRBJ2-2; TRBD1 might be the D (6 bases). Per germline, CDR1 SGHRS and CDR2 YFSETQ. The CDR3 extends over 15 amino acids. V lost 3 bases and J 1 base, leaving 10 bases between the germline ends.

The rearrangement uses TRBV7-2 and TRBJ2-5; 8 positions agree with TRBD2. J lost 3 bases, V lost 1 base, and 10 bases had no gene match. CDR3 size: 17 residues. Germline CDR1 and CDR2: SGHTA and FQGNSA. CDR3 DNA: TGTGCCAGCAGCTTAGGGCCTAGCGGGTTGCCGGAAGAGACCCAGTACTTC. This encodes CASSLGPSGLPEETQYF. Based on the CDR3 plus reference TRBV7-2 and TRBJ2-5, the full variable domain is GAGVSQSPSNKVTEKGKDVELRCDPISGHTALYWYRQSLGQGLEFLIYFQGNSAPDKSGLPSDRFSAERTGGSVSTLTIQRTQQEDSAVYLCASSLGPSGLPEETQYFGPGTRLLVL.